This T cell receptor beta chain derives from a study of blood T cell repertoires in COVID-19. Overall study: COVID-19 samples, acute and convalescent, were from the United States, Italy and Spain.

This table comes from immunoSEQ multiplex PCR, and its TCRdb copy is limited to in-frame clones, with some not included. The repertoire holds over 20,000 clones, with more than 85% as singletons. V lost 8 bases and J 5 bases, leaving 18 bases between the germline ends. The CDR3 is 14 amino acids. Per germline, CDR1 MNHEY and CDR2 SVGAGI. This receptor was identified in a human donor in a cohort sampled during active COVID-19. The specimen sequenced was peripheral blood. V usage is TRBV6-5 and J usage is TRBJ1-1; D gene uncertain. The DNA of the CDR3 is TGTGCCAGCCTCCGGGGAGGGCTAGGGACTGAAGCTTTCTTT. Protein product: CASLRGGLGTEAFF.